This T cell receptor (beta chain) appears in the sequencing data of a study of identical twins. Template switching introduced a universal primer site, and the cDNA bore unique molecular identifiers. TCRdb re-derived calls from the 5' RACE reads in MiXCR, one entry per CDR3 protein. Here the sample spans a few hundred thousand distinct CDR3 sequences, 5% to 7% being singletons. Between the trimmed V and J ends, which lost 2 bases and 4 bases, there was a span of 7 bases. In germline, CDR1 is SGDLS, CDR2 YYNGEE. The CDR3 has 13 residues. The sample holds many counts of this clonotype. This sample also appeared in a second study, on T cells expressing NK-cell markers.

The sample was CD8+ T cells sorted from blood. The TCR originated in a woman between 18 and 29 years old in good health. The gene calls are TRBV9 and TRBJ2-1; D is undetermined. The CDR3 loop reads CASSVLEYNEQFF. The CDR3 DNA reads TGTGCCAGCAGCGTTTTAGAGTACAATGAGCAGTTCTTC.